The 15 T cell receptor beta chains listed next were all sequenced from one sample in a study of blood T cell repertoires in COVID-19. The protocol was immunoSEQ multiplex PCR, while the TCRdb copy is restricted to in-frame clones and leaves out a portion. The repertoire holds about 220,000 clones, with 82% as singletons. The sequencing sample was made of PBMCs or T cells enriched from blood (not recorded which). These receptors were collected from a woman aged 55-75 years who had recovered from COVID-19.

This clone was observed a handful of times. This chain joins TRBV21-1 and TRBJ1-2; the tabulated D call, TRBD1, remains unverified against the DNA. TRBV21-1 is a known pseudogene. CDR3 length equals 17 residues. The CDR3 loop is CASSIRARQGGNYGYTF. The CDR3 coding sequence is TGTGCCAGCAGCATTAGGGCCAGACAGGGGGGAAACTATGGCTACACCTTC.

The rearrangement uses TRBV7-2 and TRBJ1-6, with D perhaps matching TRBD1 (6 bases). Germline CDR1 SGHTA, CDR2 FQGNSA. CDR3 length equals 15 residues. V lost 5 bases and J 5 bases, leaving 13 bases between the germline ends. This chain's CDR3 is CASSAQGGHNSPLHF. CDR3 nucleotides: TGTGCCAGCAGCGCCCAAGGGGGTCATAATTCACCCCTCCACTTT.

The chain carries TRBV10-2 and TRBJ1-2; the D is unclear. V was cut by 0 bases and J by 7 bases, with 12 bases left in between. Germline lookup yields CDR1 WSHSY and CDR2 SAAADI. The CDR3 runs 14 residues. The DNA of the CDR3 is TGCGCCAGCAGTGAGTCAGGTCCGGGAAGTGGCTACACCTTC. The encoded protein is CASSESGPGSGYTF.

J is TRBJ2-1 and V is TRBV11-2; TRBD1 agrees at 8 bases. The CDR3 is 15 amino acids. Per germline, CDR1 SGHAT and CDR2 FQNNGV. J lost 5 bases, V lost 6 bases, and 9 bases had no gene match. The CDR3 sequence: CASSSFRTGNNEQFF. Written as DNA, the CDR3 is TGTGCCAGCAGTTCCTTCCGGACAGGGAACAATGAGCAGTTCTTC.

The V call is TRBV5-1, the J call TRBJ2-7; possibly TRBD1 for D (6 bases). V gave up 0 bases and J gave up 3 bases, with 19 bases separating them. CDR3 length equals 17 residues. In germline, CDR1 is SGHRS, CDR2 YFSETQ. The CDR3 DNA reads TGCGCCAGCAGCTTGGACTACCAGGGGTCTTTGGACTACGAGCAGTACTTC. Translation gives CASSLDYQGSLDYEQYF.

This sequence joins TRBV7-9 and TRBJ2-2; D is ambiguous. CDR1 SEHNR and CDR2 FQNEAQ come from the germline V gene (reference sequence). This CDR3 has 12 amino acids. The ends were cut back, 7 bases at V and 6 bases at J, with 9 bases in the middle. DNA of the CDR3: TGTGCCAGCAACCCACAGTCCGGGGAGCTGTTTTTT. This codes for CASNPQSGELFF.

This chain joins TRBV7-2 and TRBJ1-4; possible D gene TRBD1, 5 bases. From germline, CDR1 is SGHTA and CDR2 FQGNSA. Deletions cut 2 bases from V and 5 bases from J, with 9 bases between. This CDR3 contains 14 residues. Here the CDR3 DNA reads TGTGCCAGCAGCTTAAGGGGAGGGAATGAAAAACTGTTTTTT. This sequence encodes CASSLRGGNEKLFF.

The J gene is TRBJ2-2, the V gene TRBV3-1 (or the pseudogene TRBV3-2), with TRBD1 identical over 8 bases. The germline V gene encodes CDR1 LGHDT and CDR2 YNNKEL (reference sequence). The CDR3 covers 19 residues. With V trimmed by 0 bases and J by 0 bases, 9 bases remained unmatched. The CDR3 DNA sequence: TGTGCCAGCAGCCAAGAACCGGGACAGGATGACCCGAACACCGGGGAGCTGTTTTTT. This gives the protein CASSQEPGQDDPNTGELFF.

The chain combines TRBV7-6 with TRBJ1-4; 7 bases match TRBD1. The V segment lost 5 bases and the J segment 0 bases; nucleotides outside the gene matches: 6. The CDR3 covers 16 residues. Germline lookup yields CDR1 SGHVS and CDR2 FNYEAQ. Written as DNA, the CDR3 is TGTGCCAGCAGCCGGACAGGATTTGCAACTAATGAAAAACTGTTTTTT. Amino acids: CASSRTGFATNEKLFF.

V usage is TRBV6-5 and J usage is TRBJ1-3; TRBD1 agrees at 8 bases. This CDR3 has 14 amino acids. In germline, CDR1 is MNHEY, CDR2 SVGAGI. V was clipped by 6 bases and J by 7 bases; unmatched bases: 8. In DNA, the CDR3 is TGTGCCAGCAGAGAGCAGGGGGCAGGTAACACCATATATTTT. It encodes CASREQGAGNTIYF.

The chain has TRBV3-1 (or the pseudogene TRBV3-2) and TRBJ2-7; 9 nucleotides agree with TRBD2. V trimming: 3 bases; J trimming: 0 bases; junction bases outside the gene matches: 9. Germline assignment: CDR1 LGHDT and CDR2 YNNKEL (reference sequence). The CDR3 is 17 residues long. CDR3 amino acids: CASSQASGIISSYEQYF. As DNA, the CDR3 is TGTGCCAGCAGCCAGGCTAGCGGGATCATAAGCTCCTACGAGCAGTACTTC.

This clone appeared once. This chain links TRBV19 with TRBJ1-2; TRBD1 aligns across 10 bases. Germline assignment: CDR1 LNHDA and CDR2 SQIVND (reference sequence). V shed 7 bases, J shed 8 bases, and the junction held 10 bases outside the gene matches. CDR3 size: 14 residues. CDR3 bases: TGTGCCAGTACCCCGACAGGGGGCGATTTCGGCTACACCTTC. Its translation is CASTPTGGDFGYTF.

This rearrangement joins TRBV19 to TRBJ2-6; 8 bases fit TRBD2. CDR3 length: 17 amino acids. V dropped 7 bases and J dropped 3; count of bases not matched to a gene: 11. Germline V gene sequence: CDR1 LNHDA, CDR2 SQIVND (reference sequence). The CDR3 DNA is TGTGCCAGTACCTTTAAGCGGGAGTCGGGTGGGGCCAACGTCCTGACTTTC. Its translation is CASTFKRESGGANVLTF. Supplemented by reference TRBV19 and TRBJ2-6, the full variable domain reads DGGITQSPKYLFRKEGQNVTLSCEQNLNHDAMYWYRQDPGQGLRLIYYSQIVNDFQKGDIAEGYSVSREKKESFPLTVTSAQKNPTAFYLCASTFKRESGGANVLTFGAGSRLTVL.

This chain uses TRBV7-9 with TRBJ2-5; a weak D match, TRBD1 (6 bases). The germline CDR1 and CDR2 sequences are SEHNR and FQNEAQ (reference sequence). CDR3 length: 13 amino acids. V lost 3 bases to trimming and J lost 7 bases, with 12 bases between them. CDR3 DNA sequence: TGTGCCAGCAGCTTGACGGACAGCGGGACCCAGTACTTC. Protein: CASSLTDSGTQYF.

The J gene is TRBJ2-5, the V gene TRBV24-1, with D unresolved. The CDR3 is made up of 13 amino acids. Germline V gene sequence: CDR1 KGHDR, CDR2 SFDVKD. V lost 2 bases to trimming and J lost 3 bases, with 6 bases between them. CDR3 bases: TGTGCCACCAGTGATTGGCCAGAAGAGACCCAGTACTTC. This gives the protein CATSDWPEETQYF.